These 17 T cell receptor beta chains originate from one sample sequenced in a study of T-cell reconstitution after alpha-beta-depleted transplantation in children. Preparation of the TCRbeta library used unique molecular identifiers. TCRdb ran MiXCR on the PCR reads and lists one entry per CDR3 protein. The sample lists under 750,000 distinct CDR3 sequences, under 25% occurring once. Material: PBMCs, mostly from graft donor cells, obtained 360 days after TCRalphabeta/CD19-depleted stem cell transplant. Receptor source: a boy in the first two years of life who had a stem cell transplant for acute myeloid leukemia, so the T cells may come from the graft donor.

This chain connects TRBV4-3 to TRBJ2-1, with 11 bases matching TRBD2. The CDR3 extends over 16 amino acids. From germline, CDR1 is LGHNA and CDR2 YSLEER. Trimming at V came to 1 base and at J to 3 bases, leaving 2 bases not matched to a gene. The CDR3 coding sequence is TGCGCCAGCAGCCAAGGTAGCGGGGGGGTCTACAATGAGCAGTTCTTC. Protein: CASSQGSGGVYNEQFF.

This rearrangement joins TRBV7-3 to TRBJ2-1; 7 bases are shared with TRBD1. The junction had 8 bases not matched to a gene; V was cut back by 1 base and J by 8 bases. Germline V gives CDR1 SGHTA, CDR2 FQGTGA. The CDR3 consists of 15 residues. The CDR3 sequence: CASSLITRQGDEQFF. The CDR3 region has the DNA TGTGCCAGCAGCTTAATTACGCGACAGGGCGATGAGCAGTTCTTC.

V and J are TRBV24-1 and TRBJ1-3; D is unresolved. The V and J ends lost 4 bases and 0 bases respectively, with 6 bases between them. This CDR3 has 14 amino acids. Germline CDR1 is KGHDR and CDR2 is SFDVKD. The CDR3 sequence is CATSDPSSGNTIYF. The DNA of the CDR3 is TGTGCCACCAGTGACCCCTCCTCTGGAAACACCATATATTTT.

The chain couples TRBV7-7 to TRBJ1-5, with unresolved D. V was pared by 1 base and J by 4 bases, with 5 bases between. Germline CDR1 reads SSHAT; CDR2 reads FNYEAQ (reference sequence). This CDR3 spans 13 amino acids. The CDR3 reads CASSLGINQPQHF. Here the CDR3 DNA reads TGTGCCAGCAGCTTAGGGATTAATCAGCCCCAGCATTTT.

The V and J genes are TRBV4-3 and TRBJ2-7; either TRBD1 or TRBD2 may supply D (6 bases each). Germline V CDR1 and CDR2: LGHNA, YSLEER. The CDR3 loop spans 17 amino acids. V was pared by 0 bases and J by 1 base, with 16 bases between. The CDR3 region has the DNA TGCGCCAGCAGCCAAGAGAGTCGAGTAGGGGGGTCCTACGAGCAGTACTTC. As protein: CASSQESRVGGSYEQYF.

The chain's CDR3 is CSVEDRRQGSSYNEQFF. For the CDR3, the DNA is TGCAGCGTTGAAGATCGAAGGCAGGGGAGCTCCTACAATGAGCAGTTCTTC. This sequence joins TRBV29-1 and TRBJ2-1, with a tentative D call TRBD1 (6 bases). The CDR3 covers 17 residues. Trimming removed 0 bases from V and 0 bases from J, with 15 bases in between. Germline values: CDR1 SQVTM, CDR2 ANQGSEA.

The table lists this clonotype with many counts. V and J are TRBV7-2 and TRBJ1-2; tentatively, D is TRBD1 (5 bases). The V gene lost 4 bases and the J gene lost 4 bases, with 16 bases spanning the gap. The CDR3 consists of 15 residues. Germline V lookup: CDR1 SGHTA, CDR2 FQGNSA. The CDR3 DNA reads TGTGCCAGCAGCTCGATACTGACAGACCTCTATGGCTACACCTTC. It is translated as CASSSILTDLYGYTF.

This clonotype showed up just a few times. The limits of the CDR3 on the DNA are not certain, so only TCRdb's listed CDR3 is given. The chain carries TRBV21-1 and TRBJ1-1. TRBV21-1 is termed a pseudogene. From its first to its last residue, the CDR3 has 18 amino acids. The CDR3 reads CASSNGVGGGSMNTEAFF.

The genes are TRBV7-2 and TRBJ2-3; D is unclear. Germline values: CDR1 SGHTA, CDR2 FQGNSA. The CDR3 sequence is 12 residues long. Trimming cost V 11 bases and J 9 bases, with 18 bases left between them. CDR3 residues: CASSPPTKTQYF. The CDR3, as DNA: TGTGCCTCTTCCCCACCCACGAAAACGCAGTATTTT.

Here the CDR3 reads CASSQEQGTAYSYNEQFF. The CDR3, as DNA: TGTGCCAGCAGCCAAGAACAGGGGACGGCCTACTCCTACAATGAGCAGTTCTTC. The rearrangement links TRBV4-2 to TRBJ2-1, with TRBD1 identical over 7 bases. The CDR3 contains 18 residues. V lost 0 bases to trimming and J lost 0 bases; unmatched junction nucleotides: 8. Per germline, CDR1 LGHNA and CDR2 YNFKEQ.

This clonotype was counted many times. The V call is TRBV2, the J call TRBJ1-2; no firm D call. The germline V and J ends were trimmed by 6 bases and 6 bases, with 11 bases remaining between them. The CDR3 covers 12 residues. Germline V gene lookup returns CDR1 SNHLY and CDR2 FYNNEI. The CDR3 nucleotides are TGTGCCAGCAGCGACCCTTGGGATGGCTACACCTTC. It specifies CASSDPWDGYTF.

This clonotype came up many times. V and J are TRBV29-1 and TRBJ2-1, with unresolved D. The CDR3 spans 12 residues. Trimming removed 1 base from V and 8 bases from J, with 9 bases in between. Germline V CDR1 and CDR2: SQVTM, ANQGSEA. CDR3: CSVEVWVDEQFF. CDR3 bases: TGCAGCGTTGAAGTATGGGTCGATGAGCAGTTCTTC.

This chain joins TRBV6-4 and TRBJ2-7; D may be TRBD1 or TRBD2 (5 bases each). The CDR3 has 12 residues. Deletions cut 7 bases from V and 1 base from J, with 8 bases between. In germline, CDR1 is MRHNA, CDR2 SNTAGT. The chain's CDR3 is CASNGASYEQYV. The CDR3 DNA is TGTGCCAGCAACGGGGCTTCCTACGAGCAGTACGTC.

This clonotype appeared a few times. The chain is built from TRBV20-1 and TRBJ2-3, with 11 bases matching TRBD1. The V segment lost 0 bases and the J segment 0 bases; nucleotides outside the gene matches: 17. In germline, CDR1 is DFQATT, CDR2 SNEGSKA (reference sequence). CDR3 size: 21 residues. In DNA, the CDR3 is TGCAGTGCTAGAGATTCCCTCCGTGGACAGGGGGCCGGGCCTAGCACAGATACGCAGTATTTT. It codes for CSARDSLRGQGAGPSTDTQYF.

CDR3 loop: CASSSPTNTEAFF. The CDR3 bases are TGTGCCAGCAGCTCGCCTACAAACACTGAAGCTTTCTTT. The V call is TRBV13, the J call TRBJ1-1; no definite D call. CDR1 is PRHDT, CDR2 FYEKMQ, per germline (reference sequence). The V gene lost 4 bases and the J gene lost 2 bases, with 8 bases spanning the gap. The CDR3 is 13 residues long.

A few counts support this clonotype. The chain is built from TRBV20-1 and TRBJ2-1; a possible D gene is TRBD2 (6 bases). The CDR3 loop spans 15 amino acids. The ends were cut back, 0 bases at V and 8 bases at J, with 17 bases in the middle. Germline CDR1 is DFQATT and CDR2 is SNEGSKA (reference sequence). CDR3 DNA sequence: TGCAGTGCTAGAGATCAGGGACTCTTCGGCTATGAGCAGTTCTTC. It codes for CSARDQGLFGYEQFF.

The sample holds a few counts of this clonotype. The chain recombines TRBV20-1 with TRBJ2-7; D may be TRBD1 or TRBD2 (5 bases each). Germline loops: CDR1 DFQATT, CDR2 SNEGSKA (reference sequence). This CDR3 has 13 amino acids. With 5 bases removed from V and 5 bases from J, the gap between germline ends came to 16 bases. For the CDR3, the DNA is TGCAGTGCTGGGACCCAGTGGTTCGACGAGCAGTACTTC. This encodes CSAGTQWFDEQYF.